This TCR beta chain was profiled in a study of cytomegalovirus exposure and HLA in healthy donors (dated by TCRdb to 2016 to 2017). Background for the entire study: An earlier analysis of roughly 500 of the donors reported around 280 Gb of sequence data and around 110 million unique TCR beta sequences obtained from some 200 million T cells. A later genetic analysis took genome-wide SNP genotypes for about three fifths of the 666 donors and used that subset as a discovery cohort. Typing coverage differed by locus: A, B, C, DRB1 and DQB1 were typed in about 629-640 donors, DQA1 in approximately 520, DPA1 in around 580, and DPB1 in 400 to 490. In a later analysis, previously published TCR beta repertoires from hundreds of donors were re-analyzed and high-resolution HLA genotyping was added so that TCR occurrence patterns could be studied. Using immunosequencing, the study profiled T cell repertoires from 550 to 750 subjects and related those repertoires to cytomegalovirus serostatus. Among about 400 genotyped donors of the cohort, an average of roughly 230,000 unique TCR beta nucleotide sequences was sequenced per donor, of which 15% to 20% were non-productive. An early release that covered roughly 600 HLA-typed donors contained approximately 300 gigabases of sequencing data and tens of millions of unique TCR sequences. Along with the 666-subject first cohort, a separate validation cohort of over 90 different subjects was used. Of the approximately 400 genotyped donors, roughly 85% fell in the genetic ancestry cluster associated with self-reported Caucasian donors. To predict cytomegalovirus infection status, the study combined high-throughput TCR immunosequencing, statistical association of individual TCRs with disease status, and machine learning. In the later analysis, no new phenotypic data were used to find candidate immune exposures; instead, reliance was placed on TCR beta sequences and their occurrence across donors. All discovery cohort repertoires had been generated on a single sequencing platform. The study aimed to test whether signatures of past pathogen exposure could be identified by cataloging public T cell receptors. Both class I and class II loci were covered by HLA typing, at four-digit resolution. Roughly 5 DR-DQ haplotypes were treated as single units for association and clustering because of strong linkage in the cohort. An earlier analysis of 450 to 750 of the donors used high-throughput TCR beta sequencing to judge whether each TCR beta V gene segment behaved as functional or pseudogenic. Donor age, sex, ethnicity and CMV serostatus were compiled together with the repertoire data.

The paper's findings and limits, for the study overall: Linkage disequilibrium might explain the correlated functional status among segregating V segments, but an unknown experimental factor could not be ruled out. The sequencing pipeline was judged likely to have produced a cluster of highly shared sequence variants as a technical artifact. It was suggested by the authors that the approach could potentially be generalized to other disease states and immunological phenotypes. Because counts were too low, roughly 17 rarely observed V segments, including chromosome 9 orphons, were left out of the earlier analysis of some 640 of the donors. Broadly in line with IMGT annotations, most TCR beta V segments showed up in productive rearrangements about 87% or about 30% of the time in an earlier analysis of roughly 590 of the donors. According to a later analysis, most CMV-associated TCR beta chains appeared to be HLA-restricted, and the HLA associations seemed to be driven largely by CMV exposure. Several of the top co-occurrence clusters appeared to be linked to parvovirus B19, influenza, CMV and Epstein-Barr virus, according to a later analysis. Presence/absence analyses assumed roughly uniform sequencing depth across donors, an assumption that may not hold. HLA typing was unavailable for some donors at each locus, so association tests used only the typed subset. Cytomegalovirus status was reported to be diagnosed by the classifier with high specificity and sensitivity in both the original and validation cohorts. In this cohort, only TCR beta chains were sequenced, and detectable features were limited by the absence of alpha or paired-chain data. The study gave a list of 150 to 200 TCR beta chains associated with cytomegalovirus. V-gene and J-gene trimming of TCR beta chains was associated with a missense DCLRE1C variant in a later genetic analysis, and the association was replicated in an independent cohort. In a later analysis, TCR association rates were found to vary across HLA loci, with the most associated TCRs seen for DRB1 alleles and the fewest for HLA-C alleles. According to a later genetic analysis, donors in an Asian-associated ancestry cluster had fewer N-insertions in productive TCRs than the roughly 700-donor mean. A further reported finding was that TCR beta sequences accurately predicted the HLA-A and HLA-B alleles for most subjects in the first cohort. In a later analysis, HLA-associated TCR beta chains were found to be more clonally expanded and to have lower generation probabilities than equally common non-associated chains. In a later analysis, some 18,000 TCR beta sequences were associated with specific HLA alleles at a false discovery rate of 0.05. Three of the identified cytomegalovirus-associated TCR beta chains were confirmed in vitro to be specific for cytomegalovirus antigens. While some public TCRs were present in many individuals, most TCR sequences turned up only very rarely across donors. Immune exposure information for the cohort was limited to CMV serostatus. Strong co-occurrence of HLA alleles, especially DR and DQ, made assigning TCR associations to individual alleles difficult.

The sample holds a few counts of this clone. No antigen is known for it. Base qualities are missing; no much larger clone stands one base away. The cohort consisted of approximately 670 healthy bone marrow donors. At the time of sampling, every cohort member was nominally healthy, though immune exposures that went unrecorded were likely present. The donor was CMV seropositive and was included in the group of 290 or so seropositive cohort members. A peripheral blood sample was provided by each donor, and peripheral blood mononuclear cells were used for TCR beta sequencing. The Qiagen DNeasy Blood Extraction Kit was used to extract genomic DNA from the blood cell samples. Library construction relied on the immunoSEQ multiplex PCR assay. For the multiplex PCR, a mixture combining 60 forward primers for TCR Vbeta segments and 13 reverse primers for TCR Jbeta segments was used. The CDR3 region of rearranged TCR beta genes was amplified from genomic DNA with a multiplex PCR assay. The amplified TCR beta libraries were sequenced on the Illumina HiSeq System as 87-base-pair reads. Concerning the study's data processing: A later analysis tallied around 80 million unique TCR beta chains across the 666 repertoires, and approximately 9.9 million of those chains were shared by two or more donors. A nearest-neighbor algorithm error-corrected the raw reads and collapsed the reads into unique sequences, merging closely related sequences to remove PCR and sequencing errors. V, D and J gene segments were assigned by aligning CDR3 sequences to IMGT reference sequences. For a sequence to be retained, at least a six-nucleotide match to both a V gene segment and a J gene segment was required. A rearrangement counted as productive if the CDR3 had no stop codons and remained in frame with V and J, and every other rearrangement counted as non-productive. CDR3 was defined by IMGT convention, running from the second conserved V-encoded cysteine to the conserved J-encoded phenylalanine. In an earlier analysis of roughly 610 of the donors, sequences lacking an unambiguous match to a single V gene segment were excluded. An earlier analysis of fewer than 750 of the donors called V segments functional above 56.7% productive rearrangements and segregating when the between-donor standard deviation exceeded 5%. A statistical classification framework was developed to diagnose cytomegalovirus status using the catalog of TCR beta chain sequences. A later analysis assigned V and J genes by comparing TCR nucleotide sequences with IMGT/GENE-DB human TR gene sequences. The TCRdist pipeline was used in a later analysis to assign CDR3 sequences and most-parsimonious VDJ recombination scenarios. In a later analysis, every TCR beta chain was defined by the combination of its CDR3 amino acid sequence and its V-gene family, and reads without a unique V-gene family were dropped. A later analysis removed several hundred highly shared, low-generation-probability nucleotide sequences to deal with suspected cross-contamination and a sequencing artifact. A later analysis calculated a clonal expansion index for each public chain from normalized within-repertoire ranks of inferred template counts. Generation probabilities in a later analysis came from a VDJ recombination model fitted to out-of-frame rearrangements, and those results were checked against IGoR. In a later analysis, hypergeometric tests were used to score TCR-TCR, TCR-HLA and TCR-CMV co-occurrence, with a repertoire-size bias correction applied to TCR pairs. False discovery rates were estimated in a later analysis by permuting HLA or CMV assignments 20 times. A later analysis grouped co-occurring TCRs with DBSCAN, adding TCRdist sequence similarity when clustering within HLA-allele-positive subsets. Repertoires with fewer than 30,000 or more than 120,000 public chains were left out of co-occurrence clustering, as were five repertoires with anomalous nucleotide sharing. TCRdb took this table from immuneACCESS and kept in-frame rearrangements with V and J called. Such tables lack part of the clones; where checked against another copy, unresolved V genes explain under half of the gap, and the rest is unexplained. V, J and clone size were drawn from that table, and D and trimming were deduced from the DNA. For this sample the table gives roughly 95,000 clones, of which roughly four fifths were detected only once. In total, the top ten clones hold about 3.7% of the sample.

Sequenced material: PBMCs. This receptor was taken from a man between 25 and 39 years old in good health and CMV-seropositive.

The CDR3 region reads CAWSVQRTGTTEAFF. The sequenced DNA: TGTGCCTGGAGTGTACAAAGGACGGGAACGACTGAAGCTTTCTTT. The chain uses TRBV30 and TRBJ1-1, with the D segment identity uncertain. Trimming removed 0 bases from V and 5 bases from J, leaving 16 bases between the germline ends. Including the terminal cysteine and phenylalanine, the CDR3 comprises 15 residues. Solely the CDR3 DNA is kept, with 45 bases framed from the first base. CDR1 and CDR2, per the germline V gene (reference sequence), are GTSNPN and SVGIG.